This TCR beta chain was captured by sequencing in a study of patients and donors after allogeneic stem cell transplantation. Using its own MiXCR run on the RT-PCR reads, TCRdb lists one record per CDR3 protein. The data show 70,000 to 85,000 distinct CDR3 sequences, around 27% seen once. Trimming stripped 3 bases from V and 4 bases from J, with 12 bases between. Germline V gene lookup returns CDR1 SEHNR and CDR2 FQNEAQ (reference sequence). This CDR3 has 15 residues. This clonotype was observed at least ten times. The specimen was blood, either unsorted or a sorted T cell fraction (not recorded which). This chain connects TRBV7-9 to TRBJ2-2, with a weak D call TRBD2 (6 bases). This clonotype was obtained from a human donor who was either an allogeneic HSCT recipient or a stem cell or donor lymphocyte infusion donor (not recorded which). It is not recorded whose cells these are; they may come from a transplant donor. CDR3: CASSFSGVGTGELFF. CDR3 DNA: TGTGCCAGCAGCTTTTCGGGAGTCGGCACCGGGGAGCTGTTTTTT.